One T cell receptor (beta chain) is described in this entry. What it binds is not known. These data belong to a study of cytomegalovirus exposure and HLA in healthy donors. Turning to the study itself: Among a few hundred genotyped donors, 65% to 90% fell in the Caucasian-associated ancestry cluster.

Study findings and constraints: A list of approximately 150 TCR beta chains associated with cytomegalovirus was given.

Looked up from germline, CDR1 is SGHDT and CDR2 is YYEEEE. With 3 bases clipped from V and 2 bases from J, the junction kept 8 bases outside the gene matches. This CDR3 is built from 16 residues. This PCR relied on a set of 60 Vbeta primers and 13 Jbeta primers. Assay used: immunoSEQ multiplex PCR; TCRdb lists only in-frame clones, some missing. The data contain 240,000 or so clones, about 81% of them seen just once; the ten biggest clones take up around 8.3%. Material for sequencing was PBMCs. The rearrangement links TRBV5-6 to TRBJ2-3; 8 bases match TRBD2. This TCR came from an older woman in good health and CMV-seropositive. The CDR3 DNA is TGTGCCAGCAGCTCCTATCGGGGGGGGATCACAGATACGCAGTATTTT. As protein: CASSSYRGGITDTQYF.